A single sample gave rise to the 23 T cell receptor beta chains below, sequenced in a study of T cell clonality in common variable immunodeficiency. Sequenced by immunoSEQ multiplex PCR; TCRdb stores in-frame clones only, minus some. The data list about 39,000 clones, none observed once; more than 2.5% falls to the top ten. The material sequenced was peripheral blood mononuclear cells. Receptors originate from a person aged 18 to 70 in good health.

The table lists this clone with many counts. The sequenced fragment ends 3 residues before the CDR3 boundary, so the rest is inferred from the germline J gene. The chain has TRBV20-1 and TRBJ2-1; TRBD2 agrees at 10 bases. V was clipped by 5 bases and J by 3 bases; unmatched bases: 4. The CDR3 length is 14 residues. CDR1 and CDR2 (germline): DFQATT, SNEGSKA (reference sequence). Incomplete CDR3 DNA: TGCAGTGCTCCCGGGACTAGCGACTACAATGAG. Translating gives CSAPGTSDYNE. The CDR3 in full is CSAPGTSDYNEQFF.

This clone was counted many times. The read gets to within 3 residues of the CDR3 end, and the germline J gene fills in the rest. The genes are TRBV5-1 and TRBJ2-2, with a weak D call TRBD2 (6 bases). Germline V CDR1 and CDR2: SGHRS, YFSETQ. The ends were cut back, 0 bases at V and 2 bases at J, with 17 bases in the middle. This CDR3 is 18 amino acids long. The CDR3 bases that were read are TGCGCCAGCAGCTTGGCAAACCAGCGGGCGGCTAACACCGGGGAG. Translating it yields CASSLANQRAANTGE. The whole CDR3 region reads CASSLANQRAANTGELFF.

This clone showed up many times. The CDR3 is cut off 3 residues early in the read; its end comes from the germline J gene. The chain recombines TRBV28 with TRBJ2-7, with 7 bases that match TRBD1. Germline V gene sequence: CDR1 MDHEN, CDR2 SYDVKM. The trim removed 11 bases at V and 3 bases at J, leaving 13 bases unmatched. The CDR3 is 14 residues long. CDR3 in amino acids: CAANSGTEVYEQYF. The sequenced part of the CDR3 DNA is TGTGCCGCGAACTCCGGGACAGAGGTCTACGAG. Looking up the rest from reference TRBV28 and TRBJ2-7 gives the full variable domain: DVKVTQSSRYLVKRTGEKVFLECVQDMDHENMFWYRQDPGLGLRLIYFSYDVKMKEKGDIPEGYSVSREKKERFSLILESASTNQTSMYLCAANSGTEVYEQYFGPGTRLTVT.

This clone was counted at least ten times. The CDR3 loop reads CASSLNYRDTQYF. The sequenced part of the CDR3 DNA is TGTGCCAGCAGCTTAAATTATCGAGATACG. V is TRBV7-2 and J is TRBJ2-3, with unresolved D. The CDR3 end is not reached by the read, which stops 3 residues before it; the germline J gene fills it in. Trimming stripped 2 bases from V and 5 bases from J, with 8 bases between. Germline V gene data show CDR1 as SGHTA and CDR2 as FQGNSA. The CDR3 contains 13 residues.

In its sample, this clone was seen many times. The CDR3 end falls 3 residues outside the read, so it is completed with the germline J gene. The chain links TRBV2 to TRBJ2-2, with 7 positions matching TRBD1. The V gene's germline CDR1 is SNHLY and CDR2 FYNNEI. J lost 4 bases, V lost 3 bases, and 5 bases had no gene match. The CDR3 consists of 15 residues. CDR3 DNA, as far as it was read: TGTGCCAGCAGTGAGTCTCCAGGGGGCACCGGGGAG. It specifies CASSESPGGTGE. Given in full, the CDR3 is CASSESPGGTGELFF. The full variable domain, its missing parts supplied by reference TRBV2 and TRBJ2-2, is EPEVTQTPSHQVTQMGQEVILRCVPISNHLYFYWYRQILGQKVEFLVSFYNNEISEKSEIFDDQFSVERPDGSNFTLKIRSTKLEDSAMYFCASSESPGGTGELFFGEGSRLTVL.

In the case of this clone: The read ends 3 residues shy of where the CDR3 ends; the end is completed using the germline J gene. V is TRBV6-2 or TRBV6-3 and J is TRBJ2-2, with a tentative D call TRBD1 (5 bases). CDR1 MNHEY and CDR2 SVGEGT come from the germline V gene. The V and J ends lost 2 bases and 6 bases respectively, with 19 bases between them. The CDR3 extends over 17 amino acids. The sequenced part of the CDR3 DNA is TGTGCCAGCAGTTACCCGTCCCGATTTCCGACAGCCGGGGAG. This encodes CASSYPSRFPTAGE. The whole CDR3 region reads CASSYPSRFPTAGELFF.

This clone was recorded at least ten times. Read coverage stops 3 residues before the CDR3 terminus; the germline J gene supplies the remainder. The gene calls are TRBV6-4 and TRBJ2-1, with 11 bases lining up with TRBD2. After removal of 5 bases from V and 4 bases from J, the junction contained 4 bases not matched to a gene. The CDR3 runs to 15 residues. Germline CDR1 reads MRHNA; CDR2 reads SNTAGT. The CDR3 here is CASSPLAGEYNEQFF. CDR3 bases read: TGTGCCAGCAGTCCACTAGCGGGAGAGTACAATGAG.

This clone was recorded at least ten times. The read ends 3 residues early relative to the CDR3; the germline J gene fills the gap. The chain couples TRBV19 to TRBJ2-7, with D perhaps TRBD2 (5 bases). The CDR3 extends over 15 amino acids. The V and J ends lost 0 bases and 2 bases respectively, with 11 bases between them. Germline CDR1 LNHDA, CDR2 SQIVND (reference sequence). CDR3 sequence reads: CASSIEVVGAYEQYF. The DNA read from the CDR3 is TGTGCCAGTAGTATAGAAGTAGTCGGGGCCTACGAG. Based on the CDR3 plus reference TRBV19 and TRBJ2-7, the full variable domain is DGGITQSPKYLFRKEGQNVTLSCEQNLNHDAMYWYRQDPGQGLRLIYYSQIVNDFQKGDIAEGYSVSREKKESFPLTVTSAQKNPTAFYLCASSIEVVGAYEQYFGPGTRLTVT.

This clone was found many times. Read coverage stops 3 residues before the CDR3 terminus; the germline J gene supplies the remainder. The chain employs TRBV29-1 and TRBJ1-1; 11 bases map to TRBD1. CDR1 is SQVTM, CDR2 ANQGSEA, per germline. The CDR3 sequence is 13 residues long. The CDR3 DNA, read in part, is TGCAGCGTTCGGGACAGGGGGAGGCGAAAA. This encodes CSVRDRGRRK. The entire CDR3 is CSVRDRGRRKAFF.

This clone was found many times. The sequenced fragment ends 3 residues before the CDR3 boundary, so the rest is inferred from the germline J gene. This rearrangement joins TRBV6-1 to TRBJ1-5, with D unresolved. The CDR3 length is 16 residues. Germline V lookup: CDR1 MNHNS, CDR2 SASEGT. V gave up 2 bases and J gave up 4 bases, with 15 bases separating them. The CDR3 sequence is CASSELQSLRNQPQHF. CDR3 DNA (partial): TGTGCCAGCAGTGAATTGCAGAGTCTGAGGAATCAGCCC.

This clone was detected many times. The missing CDR3 end, 3 residues past where the read stops, is filled in from the germline J gene. The chain uses TRBV5-1 and TRBJ2-7; 12 positions agree with TRBD2. Germline V lookup: CDR1 SGHRS, CDR2 YFSETQ. Losses at the gene ends were 0 bases for V and 6 bases for J; bases not matched to a gene: 4. The CDR3 sequence is 15 residues long. CDR3: CASSLGLAGGLEQYF. The covered CDR3 bases are TGCGCCAGCAGCTTGGGTCTAGCGGGAGGGCTCGAG.

Turning to this clone: The missing CDR3 end, 3 residues past where the read stops, is filled in from the germline J gene. Other DNA sequences of this sample code for an identical CDR3. The chain carries TRBV19 and TRBJ1-1; D uncertain. Trimming took off 3 bases at V and 1 base at J, with 6 bases between the two ends. Looked up from germline, CDR1 is LNHDA and CDR2 is SQIVND (reference sequence). The CDR3 contains 13 residues. CDR3 bases read: TGTGCCAGTAGTATCTCCGGGAACACTGAA. Its translation is CASSISGNTE. The whole CDR3 is CASSISGNTEAFF.

This clone has a count of ten or more. The CDR3 end falls 3 residues outside the read, so it is completed with the germline J gene. The chain has TRBV5-4 and TRBJ2-7; D possibly corresponds to TRBD2 (5 bases). V shed 7 bases and J shed 1 base, with 12 bases lying between them. The length of the CDR3 is 13 residues. Germline V gives CDR1 SGHNT, CDR2 YYREEE (reference sequence). CDR3 protein: CASSDGVSYEQYF. Incomplete CDR3 DNA: TGTGCCAGCTCAGACGGGGTTTCCTACGAG.

Many counts were recorded for this clone. With the read ending 3 residues before the CDR3 end, the germline J gene is used to fill in that end. V gene TRBV5-1 combines with J gene TRBJ2-1; no clear D gene. CDR1 is SGHRS, CDR2 YFSETQ, per germline. The CDR3 has 12 residues. V was pared by 0 bases and J by 6 bases, with 4 bases between. Partial CDR3 DNA: TGCGCCAGCAGCTTGGTGGCCAATGAG. Translation gives CASSLVANE. The entire CDR3 is CASSLVANEQFF. The full variable domain, rest sourced from reference TRBV5-1 and TRBJ2-1, is KAGVTQTPRYLIKTRGQQVTLSCSPISGHRSVSWYQQTPGQGLQFLFEYFSETQRNKGNFPGRFSGRQFSNSRSEMNVSTLELGDSALYLCASSLVANEQFFGPGTRLTVL.

This clone came up many times. CDR3 bases read: TGTGCCAGCAGGAAAATAGCGGGAGTCGATGAG. Amino acids: CASRKIAGVDE. The entire CDR3 reads CASRKIAGVDEQFF. V usage is TRBV5-6 and J usage is TRBJ2-1; TRBD2 matches 9 bases. From the germline J gene comes the end of the CDR3, since the read stops 3 residues before it. The CDR3 runs 14 residues. The germline V gene encodes CDR1 SGHDT and CDR2 YYEEEE. V gave up 5 bases and J gave up 8 bases; unmatched junction bases: 8.

This clone was seen repeatedly, ten times or more. From the germline J gene comes the end of the CDR3, since the read stops 3 residues before it. The rearrangement joins TRBV2 to TRBJ2-1; 7 bases align to TRBD2. The CDR3 has 13 residues. The germline CDR1 and CDR2 sequences are SNHLY and FYNNEI. V lost 7 bases, J lost 5 bases, and 5 bases stayed unmatched. The CDR3 loop reads CASTAGENNEQFF. The CDR3 DNA, read in part, is TGTGCCAGCACGGCGGGGGAAAACAATGAG.

This clone was counted at least ten times. A much more abundant neighbour one base away suggests this may be a read error. The CDR3 end falls 3 residues outside the read, so it is completed with the germline J gene. The chain employs TRBV5-1 and TRBJ2-2; tentatively, D is TRBD1 (5 bases). Germline V CDR1 and CDR2: SGHRS, YFSETQ. CDR3 length: 15 amino acids. The CDR3 DNA, read in part, is TGCGCCAGCAGCCCCTCTATTGGTGGGGCCAACGTG. Protein: CASSPSIGGANV. The entire CDR3 reads CASSPSIGGANVLFF.

This clone was observed a few times. The read ends 3 residues shy of where the CDR3 ends; the end is completed using the germline J gene. The J gene is TRBJ2-3, the V gene TRBV5-1, with TRBD2 identical over 8 bases. This CDR3 has 15 residues. V trimming: 1 base; J trimming: 2 bases; junction bases outside the gene matches: 3. CDR1 and CDR2 from the germline V gene are SGHRS and YFSETQ. CDR3 amino acids: CASSLQTSATDTQYF. The part of the CDR3 DNA that was read is TGCGCCAGCAGCTTGCAGACTAGCGCCACAGATACG.

The table lists this clone with many counts. Sequencing ends 3 residues short of the CDR3 end; the germline J gene provides the rest. This chain uses TRBV19 with TRBJ1-1, with TRBD1 as a possible D gene (6 bases). Per germline, CDR1 LNHDA and CDR2 SQIVND (reference sequence). Trimming took 7 bases from V and 2 from J, leaving 29 bases between them. The CDR3 consists of 19 residues. The part of the CDR3 DNA that was read is TGTGCCAGTATCCCACAGGTCCAGGGGCTACCAAGGGTCAACACTGAA. Residues: CASIPQVQGLPRVNTE. The CDR3 as a whole reads CASIPQVQGLPRVNTEAFF.

This clone was counted many times. The read falls 3 residues short of the CDR3 end, and the missing part is taken from the germline J gene. The rearrangement joins TRBV7-2 to TRBJ2-1; D call uncertain. Germline CDR1 SGHTA, CDR2 FQGNSA. CDR3 length: 12 amino acids. Trimming cost V 2 bases and J 4 bases, with 3 bases left between them. The chain's CDR3 is CASSLLYNEQFF. Partial CDR3 DNA: TGTGCCAGCAGCTTACTGTACAATGAG.

This clone was seen repeatedly, ten times or more. Sequencing ends 3 residues short of the CDR3 end; the germline J gene provides the rest. The rearrangement links TRBV24-1 to TRBJ2-3, with TRBD2 matching 15 bases. The V segment lost 6 bases and the J segment 0 bases; nucleotides outside the gene matches: 6. The length of the CDR3 is 18 residues. In germline, CDR1 is KGHDR, CDR2 SFDVKD. Here the CDR3 reads CATSPGLAGGASTDTQYF. Incomplete CDR3 DNA: TGTGCCACCAGTCCGGGACTAGCGGGAGGTGCTAGCACAGATACG.

This clone was detected many times. The CDR3 end is not reached by the read, which stops 3 residues before it; the germline J gene fills it in. V is TRBV4-1 and J is TRBJ2-7; 7 bases line up with TRBD1. Per the germline V gene, CDR1 is MGHRA and CDR2 is YSYEKL. CDR3 size: 14 residues. Germline trimming cut 1 base from V and 6 bases from J; bases unmatched to any gene: 6. The chain's CDR3 is CASSQGEGAGEQYF. The CDR3 bases that were read are TGCGCCAGCAGCCAAGGCGAGGGGGCGGGCGAG.

Ten or more counts support this clone. The read gets to within 3 residues of the CDR3 end, and the germline J gene fills in the rest. The gene calls are TRBV15 and TRBJ2-7; 9 nucleotides agree with TRBD1. CDR3 length: 15 amino acids. Germline V lookup: CDR1 LNHNV, CDR2 YYDKDF (reference sequence). Trimming removed 3 bases from V and 5 bases from J; junction bases left unmatched: 8. The part of the CDR3 DNA that was read is TGTGCCACCAGCAGTGGGACAGGGACCCCCAACGAG. Protein product: CATSSGTGTPNE. The complete CDR3 sequence is CATSSGTGTPNEQYF.